This T cell receptor (beta chain) was retrieved from a study of vaccination and CD4 T cells after COVID-19. For the study at large: From HCoV-229E, HCoV-OC43, HCoV-NL63 and SARS-CoV-2, overlapping spike peptides were used to stimulate the cells.

Findings and caveats of the study: From a median of about 20 to 38, SARS-CoV-2-reactive clonotypes increased, though not significantly.

Once obtained from cultured CD4+ T cells, the DNA was sequenced using the Oncomine TCR Beta short-read assay. TCRdb passed the PCR reads through MiXCR, listing each CDR3 protein once. This table has 20,000 to 25,000 distinct CDR3 sequences, around a third appearing once. Time point of the sample: late sampling 161 to 241 days after vaccination in three convalescent patients. Documented treatment: roughly 10-day PBMC culture with coronavirus spike peptide pools or control peptides (ViraFEST assay). ViraFEST used peptide pools to expand antigen-specific T cells, then sequenced TCRs. Comments on this clonotype: Its cognate antigen is unknown.

The CDR3 consists of 14 residues. Trimming left V 4 bases short and J 2 bases short, with 12 bases between. Germline V gene sequence: CDR1 SQVTM, CDR2 ANQGSEA. The sequence came from a human donor who had recovered from COVID-19. The rearrangement links TRBV29-1 to TRBJ2-1; D is uncertain. The sequencing here drew on CD4+ T cells from blood, cultured in vitro, taken about 7 months after SARS-CoV-2 vaccination. For the CDR3, the DNA is TGCAGCGTTGTCCAGACCATCACCTACAATGAGCAGTTCTTC. It translates to CSVVQTITYNEQFF.